Listed below are T cell receptor beta chains from one sample, sequenced in a study of cytomegalovirus exposure and HLA in healthy donors. The table came from immunoSEQ multiplex PCR; TCRdb's copy has only in-frame clones and leaves some out. The table includes 150,000 to 200,000 clones, roughly 80% detected once. Input material: PBMCs. The receptors stem from a woman in her fifties or sixties in good health and CMV-seropositive. Both conserved end residues are part of each CDR3.

TRBJ1-4 TRBV2 CASSGQGVNEKLFF
TRBJ1-1 TRBV7-2 CASSRTGTGFPEAFF
TRBJ1-5 TRBV13 CASSSDRDQPQHF
TRBJ1-3 TRBV6-6 CASSGGGSGNTIYF
TRBJ2-1 TRBV7-2 CASRFEGGASNEQFF
TRBJ2-1 TRBV5-1 CASSRPSGAYNEQFF
TRBJ2-5 TRBV5-1 CASSSPPGLAGGGETQYF
TRBJ1-5 TRBV6-6 CASQEGAQGNQPQHF
TRBJ1-3 TRBV9 CASSVAGSGNTIYF
TRBJ1-2 TRBV2 CASSPSGTVTGGYTF
TRBJ2-3 TRBV7-9 CASSPRGAGAGDTQYF
TRBJ1-6 TRBV10-3 CAISETGDNSPLHF
TRBJ2-2 TRBV19 CASSIGTSGALITGELFF
TRBJ1-2 TRBV6-5 CASSESRRAGGYTF
TRBJ2-3 TRBV6-6 CASSLTGDTQYF
TRBJ2-7 TRBV6-5 CASSYSRTGNYEQYF
TRBJ1-5 TRBV21-1 CASNIRDRASYSNQPQHF
TRBJ2-1 TRBV10-1 CASSETRGRGDNEQFF
TRBJ2-1 TRBV7-9 CASSLAGATNNEQFF
TRBJ1-4 TRBV19 CASNRTGF
TRBJ1-2 TRBV7-9 CASSPSGPGNYGYTF
TRBJ2-1 TRBV19 CATERYGKFSSSYNEQFF
TRBJ2-6 TRBV11-2 CASSLSGGKHGANVLTF
TRBJ2-7 TRBV5-1 CASSLVAGGEQYF
TRBJ1-2 TRBV19 CASSIRDRGANYGYTF
TRBJ2-2 TRBV7-8 CASSLATSGANTGELFF
TRBJ1-3 TRBV2 CARGDRKGTIYF
TRBJ2-5 TRBV27 CASSLKGSQETQYF
TRBJ1-1 TRBV5-4 CASSLDRVGGTEAFF
TRBJ1-3 TRBV4-2 CASSHNQWGPGNTIYF
TRBJ2-7 TRBV19 CASSQTGVGEQYF
TRBJ2-3 TRBV6-6 CASTSRARVTDTQYF
TRBJ1-5 TRBV2 CASSQGGGWQPQHF
TRBJ1-5 TRBV5-5 CASKIGQGDQPQHF
TRBJ1-2 TRBV28 CASQTRGALGYTF
TRBJ1-2 TRBV19 CASRRDTNYGYTF
TRBJ1-3 TRBV6-5 CASSYSGHSSGNTIYF
TRBJ2-4 TRBV5-1 CASSLALGRGVGNIQYF
TRBJ1-4 TRBV4-1 CASSPGVRREKLFF
TRBJ1-6 TRBV19 CASSIDLGTGYNSPLHF
TRBJ2-2 TRBV25-1 CASSFGQGLDTGELFF
TRBJ1-1 TRBV6-1 CASSVPGGYTEAFF
TRBJ1-3 TRBV7-2 CASSSRPGNTIYF
TRBJ2-7 TRBV13 CASSPQGGSAYEQYF
TRBJ2-5 TRBV27 CASSLGGVQETQYF
TRBJ2-3 TRBV7-6 CASSLLAEVVDTQYF
TRBJ2-2 TRBV7-9 CSSSPQDGELFF
TRBJ2-5 TRBV19 CASSIDRSQETQYF
TRBJ2-1 TRBV6-5 CASKDRASKNEQFF